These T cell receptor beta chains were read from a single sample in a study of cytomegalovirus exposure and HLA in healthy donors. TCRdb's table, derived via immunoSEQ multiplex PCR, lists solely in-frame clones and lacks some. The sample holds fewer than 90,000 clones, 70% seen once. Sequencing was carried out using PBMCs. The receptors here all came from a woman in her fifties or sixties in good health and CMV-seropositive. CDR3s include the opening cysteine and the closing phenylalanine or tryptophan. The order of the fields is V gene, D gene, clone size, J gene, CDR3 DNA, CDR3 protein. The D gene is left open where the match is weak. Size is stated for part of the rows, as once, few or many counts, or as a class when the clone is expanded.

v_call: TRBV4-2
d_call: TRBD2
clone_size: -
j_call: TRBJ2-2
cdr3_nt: TGTGCCAGCAGCCAAGATGGGACTAGCGGAGCCCTCACCGGGGAGCTGTTTTTT
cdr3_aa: CASSQDGTSGALTGELFF

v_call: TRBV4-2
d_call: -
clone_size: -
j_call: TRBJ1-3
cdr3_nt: TGTGCCAGCAGCCAAGATAGAGGGCCCCTCTCTGGAAACACCATATATTTT
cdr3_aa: CASSQDRGPLSGNTIYF

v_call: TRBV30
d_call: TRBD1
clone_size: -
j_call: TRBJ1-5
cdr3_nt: TGTGCCTGGAGTATCAGGGGGCAACAGCCCCAGCATTTT
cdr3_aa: CAWSIRGQQPQHF

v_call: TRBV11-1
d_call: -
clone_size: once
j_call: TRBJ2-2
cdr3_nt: TGTGCCAGCAGCTTCGGAGTATTGCCCGGGGAGCTGTTTTTT
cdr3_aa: CASSFGVLPGELFF

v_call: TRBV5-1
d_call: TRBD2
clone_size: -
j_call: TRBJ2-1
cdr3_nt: TGCGCCAGCAGCTTGGCCACGGCTAGCGGAGCATACAATGAGCAGTTCTTC
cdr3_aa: CASSLATASGAYNEQFF

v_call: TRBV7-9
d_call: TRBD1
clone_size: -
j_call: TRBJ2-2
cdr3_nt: TGTGCCAGCAGGGGACCATTCGGGACAGGGGAGGGGAACACCGGGGAGCTGTTTTTT
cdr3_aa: CASRGPFGTGEGNTGELFF

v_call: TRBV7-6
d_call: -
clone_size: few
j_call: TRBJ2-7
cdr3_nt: TGTGCCAGCAGCTTAGACGCCCAGGGAATCTTCGAGCAGTACTTC
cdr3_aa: CASSLDAQGIFEQYF

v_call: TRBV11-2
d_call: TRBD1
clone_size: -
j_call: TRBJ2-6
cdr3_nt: TGTGCCAGCAGCCCTCGCTCAGGGGGCGGTTCTGGGGCCAACGTCCTGACTTTC
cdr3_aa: CASSPRSGGGSGANVLTF

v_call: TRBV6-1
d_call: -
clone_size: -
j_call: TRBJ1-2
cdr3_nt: TGTGCCAGCAGTGAAACCGAGAACTATGGCTACACCTTC
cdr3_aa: CASSETENYGYTF

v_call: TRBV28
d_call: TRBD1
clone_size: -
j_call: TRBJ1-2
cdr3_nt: TGTGCCAGCAGGAAACAGGGGGCGCTTAGCTATGGCTACACCTTC
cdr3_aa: CASRKQGALSYGYTF

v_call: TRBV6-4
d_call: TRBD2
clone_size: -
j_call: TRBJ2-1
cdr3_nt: TGTGCCAGCACCCGACGAAGACTAGCGGGGGGTCATGAGCAGTTCTTC
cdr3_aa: CASTRRRLAGGHEQFF

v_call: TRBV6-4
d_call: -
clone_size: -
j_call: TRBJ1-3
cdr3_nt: TGTGCCAGCAGTGAGGCAGCGGGATCGGGAAACACCATATATTTT
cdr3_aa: CASSEAAGSGNTIYF

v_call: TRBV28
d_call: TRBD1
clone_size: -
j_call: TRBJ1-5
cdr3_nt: TGTGCCACCAGGGGGACAGGGAGGCAGCCCCAGCATTTT
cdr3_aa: CATRGTGRQPQHF

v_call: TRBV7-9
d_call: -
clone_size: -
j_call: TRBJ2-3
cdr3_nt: TGTGCCAGCAGCCAAGGAGGGGCCCGCACAGATACGCAGTATTTT
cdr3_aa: CASSQGGARTDTQYF

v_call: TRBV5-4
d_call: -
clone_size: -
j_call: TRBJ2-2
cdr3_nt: TGTGCCAGCAGCTGGCAGCACGGGGCCGGGGAGCTGTTTTTT
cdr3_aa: CASSWQHGAGELFF

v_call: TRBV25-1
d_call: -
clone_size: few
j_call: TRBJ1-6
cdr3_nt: TGTGCCAGCAGTGGTTGGGAGTCCCTCCACTTT
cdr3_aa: CASSGWESLHF

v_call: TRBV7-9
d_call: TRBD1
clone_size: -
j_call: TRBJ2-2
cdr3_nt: TGTGCCAGCAGCGCTTACGGGACAGGGGATTCCGGGGAGCTGTTTTTT
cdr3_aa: CASSAYGTGDSGELFF

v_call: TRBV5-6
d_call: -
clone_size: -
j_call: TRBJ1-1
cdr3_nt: TGTGCCAGCAGCCCCCGAGCCGGGACATTGAACACTGAAGCTTTCTTT
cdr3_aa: CASSPRAGTLNTEAFF

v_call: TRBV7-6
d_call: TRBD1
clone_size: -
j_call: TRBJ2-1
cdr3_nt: TGTGCCAGCAGCCCCGGGCAGGGGGCTGGGGATGAGCAGTTCTTC
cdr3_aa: CASSPGQGAGDEQFF

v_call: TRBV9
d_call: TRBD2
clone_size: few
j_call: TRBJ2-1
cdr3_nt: TGTGCCAGCAGCCCCTTGCGGGGGGCCTACAATGAGCAGTTCTTC
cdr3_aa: CASSPLRGAYNEQFF

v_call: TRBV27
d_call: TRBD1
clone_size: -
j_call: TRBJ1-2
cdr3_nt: TGTGCCAGCAGTTTCCGGGACAGGGGGGGAGATGGCTACACCTTC
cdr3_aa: CASSFRDRGGDGYTF

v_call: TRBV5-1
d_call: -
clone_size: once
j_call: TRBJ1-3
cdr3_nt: TGCGCCAGCAGCTGGGACAACTCTGGAAACACCATATATTTT
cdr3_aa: CASSWDNSGNTIYF

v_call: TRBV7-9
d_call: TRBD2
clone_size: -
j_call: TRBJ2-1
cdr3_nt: TGTGCCAGCAGCTTACAGCGGGAGCGGGGGGAGCAGTTCTTC
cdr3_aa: CASSLQRERGEQFF

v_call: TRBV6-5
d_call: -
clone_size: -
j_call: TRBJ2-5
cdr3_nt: TGTGCCAGCAGTTACTCGGGCAGCCAAGAGACCCAGTACTTC
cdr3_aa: CASSYSGSQETQYF

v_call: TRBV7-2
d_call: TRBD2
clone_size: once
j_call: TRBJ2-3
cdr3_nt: TGTGCCAGCAGCTTTTTCGGGGGGACGCAGTATTTT
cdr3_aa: CASSFFGGTQYF

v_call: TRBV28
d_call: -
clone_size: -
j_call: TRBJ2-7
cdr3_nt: TGTGCCAGCAGTTTAGGAGGGGGCGAGCAGTACTTC
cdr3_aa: CASSLGGGEQYF

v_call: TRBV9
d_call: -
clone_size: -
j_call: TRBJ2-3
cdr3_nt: TGTGCCAGCAGTGCGCAAGATACGCAGTATTTT
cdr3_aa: CASSAQDTQYF

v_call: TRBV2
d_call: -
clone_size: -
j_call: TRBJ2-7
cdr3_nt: TGTGCCAGCGGTCGGGATGCGGGCTACGAGCAGTACTTC
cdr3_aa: CASGRDAGYEQYF

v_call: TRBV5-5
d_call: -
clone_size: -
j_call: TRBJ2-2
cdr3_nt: TGTGCCAGCAGCTTGGGGGTAACGGGGAAGGCCGGGGAGCTGTTTTTT
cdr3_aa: CASSLGVTGKAGELFF

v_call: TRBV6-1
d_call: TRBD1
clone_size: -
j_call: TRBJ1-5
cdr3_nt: TGTGCCAGCAGTGATAACAGGGGGCAAGGTCAGCCCCAGCATTTT
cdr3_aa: CASSDNRGQGQPQHF

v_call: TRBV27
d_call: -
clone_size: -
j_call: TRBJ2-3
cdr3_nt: TGTGCCAGCAGTGGTGTCGGACACACAGATACGCAGTATTTT
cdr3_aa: CASSGVGHTDTQYF

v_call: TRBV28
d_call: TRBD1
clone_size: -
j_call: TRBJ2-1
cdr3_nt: TGTGCCAGCAGTTCAGAGTTAGGTGGACAGGGATTGTACAATGAGCAGTTCTTC
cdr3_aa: CASSSELGGQGLYNEQFF

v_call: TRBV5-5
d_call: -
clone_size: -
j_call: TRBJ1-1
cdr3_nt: TGTGCCAGCAGCTTCGCAGGGGCCAGAGGGAACACTGAAGCTTTCTTT
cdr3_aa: CASSFAGARGNTEAFF

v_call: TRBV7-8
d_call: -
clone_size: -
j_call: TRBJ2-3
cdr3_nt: TGTGCCAGCAGCTTAGTGGAGACTACTAGCACAGATACGCAGTATTTT
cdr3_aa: CASSLVETTSTDTQYF

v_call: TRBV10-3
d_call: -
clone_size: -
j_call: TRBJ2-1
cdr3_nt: TGTGCCATCAGTGTCATTTGGCAGGGCTACAATGAGCAGTTCTTC
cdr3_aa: CAISVIWQGYNEQFF

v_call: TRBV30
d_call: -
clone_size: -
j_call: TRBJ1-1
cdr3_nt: TGTGCCTGGAGTGTAAACGGGTGGGACACTGAAGCTTTCTTT
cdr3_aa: CAWSVNGWDTEAFF

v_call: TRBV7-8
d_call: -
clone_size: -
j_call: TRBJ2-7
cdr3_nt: TGTGCCAGCAGCTTACCCGCCTACGAGCAGTACTTC
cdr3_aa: CASSLPAYEQYF

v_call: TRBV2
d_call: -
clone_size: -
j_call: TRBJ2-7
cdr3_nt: TGTGCCGCCATTTCCTCTCCAGGGCCTAGATACGAGCAGTACTTC
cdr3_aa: CAAISSPGPRYEQYF

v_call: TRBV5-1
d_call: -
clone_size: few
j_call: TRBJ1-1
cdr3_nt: TGCGCCAGCAGCCCCGGGATAAACCATCCTGAGGCTACTGAAGCTTTCTTT
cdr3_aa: CASSPGINHPEATEAFF

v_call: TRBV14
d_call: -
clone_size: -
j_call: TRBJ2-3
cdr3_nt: TGTGCCAGCATGGGACTCCTCGTTGGAGATACGCAGTATTTT
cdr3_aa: CASMGLLVGDTQYF

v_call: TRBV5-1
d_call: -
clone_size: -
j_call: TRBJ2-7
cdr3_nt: TGCGCCAGCAGCTTAGGGCAGGGAGGCTACGAGCAGTACTTC
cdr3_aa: CASSLGQGGYEQYF